One T cell receptor beta chain is described in this entry. Its recognized antigen is unknown. Base quality data are lacking; no much larger clone is found one base away. V loses 1 base at its end and J loses 9 bases; junction bases beyond the gene matches: 10. The germline V gene supplies CDR1 SGHNT and CDR2 YENEEA. The CDR3 measures 18 amino acids from cysteine to phenylalanine. The read is trimmed to its CDR3 DNA, 54 bases read in frame from base 1. This entry is derived from a study of T cells after posttransplantation cyclophosphamide (dated by TCRdb to the mid-2010s). Background for the entire study: T cell repertoire reconstitution was tracked by TRB sequencing after myeloablative bone marrow transplantation in which posttransplantation cyclophosphamide was used as GVHD prophylaxis. Samples from 35 PTCy-treated patients and 15 to 20 related bone marrow donors of those patients were subjected to antigen receptor sequencing. Blood from all 30 or so PTCy patients with 1-year posttransplant specimens was subjected to TRB sequencing. In 3 patients, TRB sequencing was also performed on up to about 3 more blood samples taken 2 to 5.2 years after transplant, and in 4 patients, pretransplant blood was also TRB-sequenced. Because TRA and TRB clonality correlated tightly in 9 samples, the subsequent TCR analyses were limited to TRB only. Public TRB sequences were queried against a database of over 3,600 sequences associated with responses to pathogens, tumor antigens, self-antigens and alloantigens.

Peripheral blood samples were provided by related bone marrow donors on the day of marrow donation. Mononuclear cells from peripheral blood and bone marrow were separated by Ficoll-Hypaque density centrifugation and then cryopreserved. Findings and caveats that apply to the study as a whole: Across over 40 patients, TRB clonality was highly associated with recipient CMV seropositivity and CMV reactivation, and PTCy diversity was similar to diversity in CNI/methotrexate controls. The TRB repertoires of T cells infiltrating skin or the GI tract showed only limited overlap with the TRB repertoires found in blood. Donor-recipient similarity was low at 1-2 months but rose over the first year, and later blood repertoires were often dominated by donor CD8+ memory clones.

Genomic DNA was the input for TRB sequencing, which was run either with the immunoSEQ assay at survey resolution or with the hsTCRB kit. The paper's processing steps were these. Initial read processing used immunoSEQ software, and repertoire analyses used the LymphoSeq R package. For each TRB dataset, clonality was calculated as 1 minus normalized Shannon entropy, and the Gini coefficient was computed as well. To infer phenotypes in unsorted samples, TRB sequences from sorted subsets of the recipient or donor were mapped onto the unsorted samples of the same recipient. TCRdb took this table from immuneACCESS and kept in-frame rearrangements with V and J called. Such tables lack part of the clones; where checked against another copy, unresolved V genes explain under half of the gap, and the rest is unexplained. V, J and clone size are taken as reported in that table, and D and trimming were inferred from the DNA itself. The sample table lists about 47,000 clones, around 91% of them with a count of one. Around 3% of the sample goes to the ten largest clones.

Here the chain combines TRBV11-3 and TRBJ2-1, and 15 junction bases match TRBD2. The sequencing sample was made of PBMCs. The sequence was obtained from a woman between 45 and 65 years old in good health and a related stem cell transplant donor. The encoded CDR3 is CASSLGTSGRGDSREQFF. The sequenced DNA: TGTGCCAGCAGCTTAGGGACTAGCGGGAGGGGGGATTCACGTGAGCAGTTCTTC.